This TCR beta chain was captured by sequencing in a study of blood T cell repertoires in COVID-19. Study-wide context: PBMCs, B-cell-depleted T cells, or T cells were the source of the cDNA or gDNA that made up the material.

The CDR3 spans 12 residues. V shed 5 bases and J shed 10 bases, with 14 bases lying between them. Germline V gene lookup returns CDR1 LNHNV and CDR2 YYDKDF (reference sequence). Source study methods: For nucleated cells, counts were estimated from reference gene primer amplification. The data were produced by immunoSEQ multiplex PCR, yet TCRdb's version contains in-frame clones alone and is incomplete. The V and J calls and clone size were taken over from that table, and D and trimming were inferred from the DNA. The sample lists about 490,000 clones, 70% to 90% occurring once. The V and J genes are TRBV15 and TRBJ1-1, with a possible D match to TRBD1 (6 bases). This sequence was found in a human donor in a cohort sampled during active COVID-19. Sequenced sample: peripheral blood. CDR3 protein: CATSRGGRGAFF. CDR3 sequence (DNA): TGTGCCACCAGCCGAGGGGGAAGGGGAGCTTTCTTT.